Shown below are 12 T cell receptor beta chains from a single sample sequenced in a study of radiation and T cells in renal cell carcinoma. The time point: baseline pretreatment blood. Regarding treatment: 15 Gy SBRT to primary tumor, nephrectomy 4 weeks later. TCRdb keeps only in-frame clones here, not all; method: immunoSEQ multiplex PCR. The sample holds about 50,000 clones, roughly 83% seen once. Sequencing was performed on blood, taken from a patient whose treatment included radiotherapy and nephrectomy. The receptors were gathered from a woman in her seventies with renal cell carcinoma.

The chain carries TRBV20-1 and TRBJ2-7, with 8 bases that match TRBD1. Trimming at V came to 3 bases and at J to 8 bases, leaving 3 bases not matched to a gene. Germline loops: CDR1 DFQATT, CDR2 SNEGSKA (reference sequence). The CDR3 has 11 amino acids. CDR3 nucleotides: TGCAGTGCTAGTGACAGGGGAAAGCAGTACTTC. Translating gives CSASDRGKQYF.

The V gene is TRBV7-8, the J gene TRBJ1-3, with 7 nucleotides matching TRBD1. V was clipped by 5 bases and J by 2 bases; unmatched bases: 9. CDR1 SGHVS and CDR2 FQNEAQ come from the germline V gene. CDR3 length equals 16 residues. CDR3 in amino acids: CASSKNDRVPGNTIYF. The CDR3 region has the DNA TGTGCCAGCAGCAAAAACGACAGGGTCCCTGGAAACACCATATATTTT.

The J gene is TRBJ2-1, the V gene TRBV11-2; no firm D call. The germline V gene encodes CDR1 SGHAT and CDR2 FQNNGV. The CDR3 runs 15 residues. Trimming cost V 0 bases and J 2 bases, with 8 bases left between them. The CDR3 here is CASSLDLGAYNEQFF. For the CDR3, the DNA is TGTGCCAGCAGCTTAGATCTTGGTGCCTACAATGAGCAGTTCTTC.

This clone showed up just a few times. J is TRBJ1-1 and V is TRBV27, with D possibly matching TRBD1 (5 bases). Germline V gene data show CDR1 as MNHEY and CDR2 as SMNVEV (reference sequence). Trimming removed 5 bases from V and 8 bases from J, with 12 bases in between. This CDR3 is built from 12 residues. The CDR3 reads CASSLGGGEAFF. For the CDR3, the DNA is TGTGCCAGCAGTCTGGGGGGTGGGGAAGCTTTCTTT.

The chain employs TRBV2 and TRBJ2-5; D may be TRBD1 (6 bases). The CDR3 has 16 residues. Germline loops: CDR1 SNHLY, CDR2 FYNNEI. Trimming took off 6 bases at V and 2 bases at J, with 19 bases between the two ends. The CDR3 reads CASSEGHATPQETQYF. The CDR3 DNA reads TGTGCCAGCAGCGAGGGACACGCGACTCCGCAAGAGACCCAGTACTTC.

V is TRBV11-2 and J is TRBJ2-7, with a weak D call TRBD1 (6 bases). The germline CDR1 and CDR2 sequences are SGHAT and FQNNGV. The CDR3 runs 15 residues. The V and J ends lost 4 bases and 3 bases respectively, with 16 bases between them. The CDR3 loop reads CASSYFRDKRYEQYF. CDR3 nucleotide sequence: TGTGCCAGCAGCTACTTCCGGGACAAGCGCTACGAGCAGTACTTC.

The chain links TRBV7-2 to TRBJ1-4; 9 bases fit TRBD1. In germline, CDR1 is SGHTA, CDR2 FQGNSA. The length of the CDR3 is 15 residues. Trimming removed 5 bases from V and 5 bases from J; junction bases left unmatched: 6. CDR3 amino acids: CASSLAGTGNEKLFF. CDR3 bases: TGTGCCAGCAGCCTCGCCGGGACAGGGAATGAAAAACTGTTTTTT. The entire variable domain, with the rest obtained from reference TRBV7-2 and TRBJ1-4, is as follows: GAGVSQSPSNKVTEKGKDVELRCDPISGHTALYWYRQSLGQGLEFLIYFQGNSAPDKSGLPSDRFSAERTGGSVSTLTIQRTQQEDSAVYLCASSLAGTGNEKLFFGSGTQLSVL.

The rearrangement uses TRBV19 and TRBJ1-1, with D uncertain. CDR1 LNHDA and CDR2 SQIVND come from the germline V gene (reference sequence). V was pared by 7 bases and J by 6 bases, with 21 bases between. This CDR3 has 15 residues. The CDR3 reads CASTLKAALLPEAFF. CDR3 DNA sequence: TGTGCCAGTACCCTCAAGGCGGCACTGCTCCCTGAAGCTTTCTTT.

The chain is built from TRBV29-1 and TRBJ1-2; D is undetermined. CDR3 size: 14 residues. The V gene's germline CDR1 is SQVTM and CDR2 ANQGSEA. V was clipped by 4 bases and J by 3 bases, with 15 bases between them. CDR3 amino acids: CSVGDKDVDYGYTF. In DNA form, the CDR3 reads TGCAGCGTTGGAGATAAGGATGTGGACTATGGCTACACCTTC.

The V gene is TRBV5-6, the J gene TRBJ2-5; D assignment may be TRBD1 or TRBD2 (6 bases each). Looked up from germline, CDR1 is SGHDT and CDR2 is YYEEEE. The CDR3 extends over 16 amino acids. The V end lost 4 bases, the J end lost 1 base, and 17 bases lay between the germline ends. CDR3 nucleotides: TGTGCCAGCAGCAACAGGGATTGGGAGGTCCAAGAGACCCAGTACTTC. Translating gives CASSNRDWEVQETQYF.

The V gene is TRBV7-9, the J gene TRBJ1-3; no clear D gene. The CDR3 consists of 17 residues. The V gene lost 2 bases and the J gene lost 0 bases, with 14 bases spanning the gap. CDR1 is SEHNR and CDR2 is FQNEAQ in the germline V gene (reference sequence). This CDR3 is CASSLKETFSSGNTIYF. In DNA, the CDR3 is TGTGCCAGCAGCTTAAAGGAGACATTCAGCTCTGGAAACACCATATATTTT. Filled out from reference TRBV7-9 and TRBJ1-3, the complete variable domain reads DTGVSQNPRHKITKRGQNVTFRCDPISEHNRLYWYRQTLGQGPEFLTYFQNEAQLEKSRLLSDRFSAERPKGSFSTLEIQRTEQGDSAMYLCASSLKETFSSGNTIYFGEGSWLTVV.

The V call is TRBV19, the J call TRBJ1-1; no clear D. Germline CDR1 LNHDA, CDR2 SQIVND (reference sequence). The CDR3 is made up of 12 amino acids. V was shortened by 4 bases and J by 5 bases, with 8 bases between the two germline ends. The CDR3 reads CASSSGRTEAFF. The CDR3 nucleotides read TGTGCCAGTAGTAGCGGGAGAACTGAAGCTTTCTTT.